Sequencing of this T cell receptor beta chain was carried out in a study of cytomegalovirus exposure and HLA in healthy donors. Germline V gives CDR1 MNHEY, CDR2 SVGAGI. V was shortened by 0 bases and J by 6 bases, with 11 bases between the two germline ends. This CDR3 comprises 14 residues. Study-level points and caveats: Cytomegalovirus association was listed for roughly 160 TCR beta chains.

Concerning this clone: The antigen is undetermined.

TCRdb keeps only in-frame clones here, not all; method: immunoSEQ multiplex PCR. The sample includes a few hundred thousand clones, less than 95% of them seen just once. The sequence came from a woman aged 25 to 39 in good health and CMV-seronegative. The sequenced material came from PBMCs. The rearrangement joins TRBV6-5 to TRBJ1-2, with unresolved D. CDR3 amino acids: CASSYSSRKDGYTF. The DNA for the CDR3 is TGTGCCAGCAGTTACTCATCCAGGAAGGATGGCTACACCTTC.